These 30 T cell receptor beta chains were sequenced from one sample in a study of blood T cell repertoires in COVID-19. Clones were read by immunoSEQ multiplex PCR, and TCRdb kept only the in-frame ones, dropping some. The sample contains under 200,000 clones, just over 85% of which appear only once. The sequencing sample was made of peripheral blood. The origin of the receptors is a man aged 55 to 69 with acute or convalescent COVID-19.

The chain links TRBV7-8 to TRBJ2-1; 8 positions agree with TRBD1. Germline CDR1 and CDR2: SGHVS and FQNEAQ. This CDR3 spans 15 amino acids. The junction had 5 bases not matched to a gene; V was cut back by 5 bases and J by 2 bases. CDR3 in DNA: TGTGCCAGCAGCCTCGACAGGGGCGCCTACAATGAGCAGTTCTTC. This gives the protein CASSLDRGAYNEQFF.

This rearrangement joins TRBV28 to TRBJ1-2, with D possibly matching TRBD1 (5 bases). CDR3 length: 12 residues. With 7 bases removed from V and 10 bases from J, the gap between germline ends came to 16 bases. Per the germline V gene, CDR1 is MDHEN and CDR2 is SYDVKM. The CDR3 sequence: CASTSGHPLYTF. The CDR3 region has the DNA TGTGCCAGCACCTCAGGGCACCCCCTCTACACCTTC.

The CDR3 reads CATSRDRGSGNTIYF. The CDR3 DNA sequence: TGTGCCACCAGCAGAGATAGGGGATCTGGAAACACCATATATTTT. The rearrangement links TRBV15 to TRBJ1-3; possibly TRBD1 for D (5 bases). Deletions cut 0 bases from V and 1 base from J, with 7 bases between. The CDR3 spans 15 residues. The germline V gene has CDR1 LNHNV and CDR2 YYDKDF (reference sequence).

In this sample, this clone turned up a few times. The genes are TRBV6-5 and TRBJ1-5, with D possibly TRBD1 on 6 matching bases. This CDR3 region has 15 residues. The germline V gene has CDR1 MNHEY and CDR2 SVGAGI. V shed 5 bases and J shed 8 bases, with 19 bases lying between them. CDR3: CASSLLPGAREPQHF. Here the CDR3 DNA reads TGTGCCAGCAGTCTACTGCCAGGGGCGCGGGAGCCCCAGCATTTT.

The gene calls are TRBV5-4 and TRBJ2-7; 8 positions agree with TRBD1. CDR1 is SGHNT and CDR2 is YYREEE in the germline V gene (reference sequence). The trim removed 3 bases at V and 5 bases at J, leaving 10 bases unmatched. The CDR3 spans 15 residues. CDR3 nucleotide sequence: TGTGCCAGCAGCTCGCAGGGGGCGGTGGACCACGAGCAGTACTTC. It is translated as CASSSQGAVDHEQYF.

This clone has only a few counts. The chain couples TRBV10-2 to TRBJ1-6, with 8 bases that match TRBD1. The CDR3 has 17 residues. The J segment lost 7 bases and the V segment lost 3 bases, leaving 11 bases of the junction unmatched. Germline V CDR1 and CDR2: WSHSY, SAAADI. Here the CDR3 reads CASSDLDRAFLNSPLHF. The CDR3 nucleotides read TGCGCCAGCAGTGATTTGGACAGGGCCTTTCTCAATTCACCCCTCCACTTT.

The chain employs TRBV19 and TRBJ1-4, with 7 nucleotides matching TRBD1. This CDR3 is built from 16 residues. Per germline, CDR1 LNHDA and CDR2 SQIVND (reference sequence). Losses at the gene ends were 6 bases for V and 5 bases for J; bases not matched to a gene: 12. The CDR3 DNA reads TGTGCCAGTAGCGGTCAGGGGGTGCGTAAGAATGAAAAACTGTTTTTT. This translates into CASSGQGVRKNEKLFF.

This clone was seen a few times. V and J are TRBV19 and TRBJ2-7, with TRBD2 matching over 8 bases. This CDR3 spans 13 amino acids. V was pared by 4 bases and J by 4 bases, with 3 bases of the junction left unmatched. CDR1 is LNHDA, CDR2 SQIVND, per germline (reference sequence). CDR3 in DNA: TGTGCCAGTAGTACCCGGGAGGGGTACGAGCAGTACTTC. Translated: CASSTREGYEQYF.

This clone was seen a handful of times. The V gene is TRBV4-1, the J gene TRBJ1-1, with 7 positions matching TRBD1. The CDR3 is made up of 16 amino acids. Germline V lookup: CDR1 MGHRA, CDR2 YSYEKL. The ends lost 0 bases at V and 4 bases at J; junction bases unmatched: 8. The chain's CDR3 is CASSQDNRGWGTEAFF. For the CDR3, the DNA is TGCGCCAGCAGCCAAGACAACAGGGGATGGGGCACTGAAGCTTTCTTT.

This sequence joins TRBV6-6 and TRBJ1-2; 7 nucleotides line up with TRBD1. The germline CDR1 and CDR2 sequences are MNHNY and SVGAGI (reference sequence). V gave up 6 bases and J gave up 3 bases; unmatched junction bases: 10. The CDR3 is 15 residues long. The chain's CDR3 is CASRLQGFDDYGYTF. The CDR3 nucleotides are TGTGCCAGCAGATTACAGGGGTTTGATGACTATGGCTACACCTTC.

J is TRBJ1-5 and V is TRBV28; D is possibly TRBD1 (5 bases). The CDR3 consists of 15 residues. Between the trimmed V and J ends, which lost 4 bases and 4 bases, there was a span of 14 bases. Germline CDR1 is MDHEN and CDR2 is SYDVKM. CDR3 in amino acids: CASSSGMGLNQPQHF. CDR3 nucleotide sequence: TGTGCCAGCAGTTCTGGTATGGGACTGAATCAGCCCCAGCATTTT.

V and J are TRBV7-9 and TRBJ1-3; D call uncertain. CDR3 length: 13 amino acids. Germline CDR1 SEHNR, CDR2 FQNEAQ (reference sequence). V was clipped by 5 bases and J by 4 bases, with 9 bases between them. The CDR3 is CASSETDGNTIYF. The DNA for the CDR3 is TGTGCCAGCAGCGAGACTGACGGAAACACCATATATTTT.

The CDR3 reads CAWREQLNEKLFF. In nucleotides, the CDR3 is TGTGCCTGGAGAGAACAGCTAAATGAAAAACTGTTTTTT. V gene TRBV30 combines with J gene TRBJ1-4; D remains ambiguous. Per germline, CDR1 GTSNPN and CDR2 SVGIG (reference sequence). The length of the CDR3 is 13 residues. Trimming pared 3 bases from V and 5 bases from J, leaving 10 bases between.

CDR3 loop: CASSLRTGGSGANVLTF. In nucleotides, the CDR3 is TGTGCCAGCAGCTTAAGGACAGGCGGCTCTGGGGCCAACGTCCTGACTTTC. The V call is TRBV7-3, the J call TRBJ2-6, with 7 bases that match TRBD1. With 1 base clipped from V and 0 bases from J, the junction kept 3 bases outside the gene matches. There are 17 residues in the CDR3. Per the germline V gene, CDR1 is SGHTA and CDR2 is FQGTGA. The complete variable domain, with remaining parts taken from reference TRBV7-3 and TRBJ2-6, reads GAGVSQTPSNKVTEKGKYVELRCDPISGHTALYWYRQSLGQGPEFLIYFQGTGAADDSGLPNDRFFAVRPEGSVSTLKIQRTERGDSAVYLCASSLRTGGSGANVLTFGAGSRLTVL.

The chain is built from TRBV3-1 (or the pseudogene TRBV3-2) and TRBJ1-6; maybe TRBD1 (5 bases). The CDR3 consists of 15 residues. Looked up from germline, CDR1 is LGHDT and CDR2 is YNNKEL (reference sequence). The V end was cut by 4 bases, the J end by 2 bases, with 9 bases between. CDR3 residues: CASSPQGTYNSPLHF. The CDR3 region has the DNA TGTGCCAGCAGCCCTCAGGGAACCTATAATTCACCCCTCCACTTT.

The CDR3 is CASSQAGQGHYGYTF. CDR3 DNA: TGTGCCAGCAGCCAGGCCGGACAGGGCCACTATGGCTACACCTTC. The V gene is TRBV3-1 (or the pseudogene TRBV3-2), the J gene TRBJ1-2; 8 nucleotides agree with TRBD1. Germline V CDR1 and CDR2: LGHDT, YNNKEL (reference sequence). This CDR3 has 15 residues. V was pared by 3 bases and J by 3 bases, with 6 bases of the junction left unmatched.

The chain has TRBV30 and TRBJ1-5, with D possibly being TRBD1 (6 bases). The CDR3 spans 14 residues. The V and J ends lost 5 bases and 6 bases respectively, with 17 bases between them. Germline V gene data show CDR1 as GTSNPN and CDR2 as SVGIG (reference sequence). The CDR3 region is CAWGRQGRPQPQHF. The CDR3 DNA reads TGTGCCTGGGGGAGGCAGGGGCGTCCTCAGCCCCAGCATTTT.

CDR3: CASSLAPGRYNEQFF. In DNA, the CDR3 is TGCGCCAGCAGCTTGGCCCCGGGAAGGTACAATGAGCAGTTCTTC. The chain employs TRBV5-1 and TRBJ2-1; tentative D call: TRBD2 (5 bases). The length of the CDR3 is 15 residues. The germline gives CDR1 SGHRS, CDR2 YFSETQ. Between the trimmed V and J ends, which lost 0 bases and 4 bases, there was a span of 11 bases.

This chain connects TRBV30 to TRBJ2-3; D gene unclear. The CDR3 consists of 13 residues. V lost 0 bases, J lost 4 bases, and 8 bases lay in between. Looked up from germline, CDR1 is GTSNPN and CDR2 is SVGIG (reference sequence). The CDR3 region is CAWSVSVADTQYF. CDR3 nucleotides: TGTGCCTGGAGTGTCTCTGTCGCAGATACGCAGTATTTT.

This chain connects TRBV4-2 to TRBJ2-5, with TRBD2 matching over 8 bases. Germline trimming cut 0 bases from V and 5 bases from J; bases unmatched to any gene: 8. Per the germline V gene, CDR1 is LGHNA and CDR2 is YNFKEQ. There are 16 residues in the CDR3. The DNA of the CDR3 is TGTGCCAGCAGCCAAGAAGTAGCGGGACGAGTCGAGACCCAGTACTTC. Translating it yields CASSQEVAGRVETQYF.

The CDR3 is CASSYLGTRGYTF. CDR3 in DNA: TGTGCCAGCAGTTACCTCGGGACACGAGGCTACACCTTC. V is TRBV6-5 and J is TRBJ1-2, with a weak D call TRBD1 (6 bases). The CDR3 is made up of 13 amino acids. Germline V gives CDR1 MNHEY, CDR2 SVGAGI. V lost 2 bases and J 8 bases, leaving 12 bases between the germline ends.

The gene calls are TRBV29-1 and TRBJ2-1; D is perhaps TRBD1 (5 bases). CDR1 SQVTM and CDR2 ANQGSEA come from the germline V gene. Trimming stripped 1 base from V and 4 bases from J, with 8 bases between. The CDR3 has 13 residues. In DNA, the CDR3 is TGCAGCGTTGAAGGGGGCGAATACAATGAGCAGTTCTTC. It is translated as CSVEGGEYNEQFF.

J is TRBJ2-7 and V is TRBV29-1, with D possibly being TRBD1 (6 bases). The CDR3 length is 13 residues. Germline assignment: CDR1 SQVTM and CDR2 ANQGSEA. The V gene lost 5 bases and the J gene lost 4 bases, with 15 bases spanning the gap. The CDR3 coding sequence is TGCAGCGTTACAGCAGGGGTGGCGTACGAGCAGTACTTC. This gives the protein CSVTAGVAYEQYF.

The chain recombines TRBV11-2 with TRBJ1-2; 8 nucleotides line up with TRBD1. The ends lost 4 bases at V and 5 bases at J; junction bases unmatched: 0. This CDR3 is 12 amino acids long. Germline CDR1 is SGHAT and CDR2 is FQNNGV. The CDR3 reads CASSWTGYGYTF. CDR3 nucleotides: TGTGCCAGCAGCTGGACAGGGTATGGCTACACCTTC.

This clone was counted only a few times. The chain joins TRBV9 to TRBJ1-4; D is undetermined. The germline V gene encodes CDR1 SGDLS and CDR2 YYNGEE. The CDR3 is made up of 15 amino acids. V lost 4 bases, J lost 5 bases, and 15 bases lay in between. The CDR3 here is CASSSHDGLNEKLFF. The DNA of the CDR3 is TGTGCCAGCAGCTCGCATGACGGGTTGAATGAAAAACTGTTTTTT.

The CDR3 is CASSYSREGGEQFF. DNA for the CDR3: TGTGCCAGCAGTTACTCCCGGGAGGGCGGCGAGCAGTTCTTC. J is TRBJ2-1 and V is TRBV6-6; the match to TRBD2 covers 8 bases. With 0 bases clipped from V and 10 bases from J, the junction kept 5 bases outside the gene matches. This CDR3 comprises 14 residues. Looked up from germline, CDR1 is MNHNY and CDR2 is SVGAGI (reference sequence).

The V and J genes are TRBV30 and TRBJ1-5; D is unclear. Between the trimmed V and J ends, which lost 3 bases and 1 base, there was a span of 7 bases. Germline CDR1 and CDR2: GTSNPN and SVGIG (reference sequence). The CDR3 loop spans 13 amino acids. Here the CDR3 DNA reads TGTGCCTGGAGCGTTCTCAGCAATCAGCCCCAGCATTTT. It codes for CAWSVLSNQPQHF.

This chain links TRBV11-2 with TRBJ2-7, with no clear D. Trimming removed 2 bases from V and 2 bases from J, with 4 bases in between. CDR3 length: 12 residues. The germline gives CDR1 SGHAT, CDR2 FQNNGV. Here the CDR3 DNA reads TGTGCCAGCAGCTTACTACCCTACGAGCAGTACTTC. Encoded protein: CASSLLPYEQYF.

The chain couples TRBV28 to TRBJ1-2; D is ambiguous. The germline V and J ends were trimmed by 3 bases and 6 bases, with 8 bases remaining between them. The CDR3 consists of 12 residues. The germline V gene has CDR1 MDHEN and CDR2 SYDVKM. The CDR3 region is CASSLPGDGYTF. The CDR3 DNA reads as TGTGCCAGCAGTTTGCCCGGGGATGGCTACACCTTC.

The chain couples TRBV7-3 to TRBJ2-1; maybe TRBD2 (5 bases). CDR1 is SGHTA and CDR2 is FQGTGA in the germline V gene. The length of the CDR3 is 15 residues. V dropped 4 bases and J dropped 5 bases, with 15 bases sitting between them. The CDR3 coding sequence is TGTGCCAGCAGCTCCCCTGGCGGGCCGAACAATGAGCAGTTCTTC. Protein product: CASSSPGGPNNEQFF.